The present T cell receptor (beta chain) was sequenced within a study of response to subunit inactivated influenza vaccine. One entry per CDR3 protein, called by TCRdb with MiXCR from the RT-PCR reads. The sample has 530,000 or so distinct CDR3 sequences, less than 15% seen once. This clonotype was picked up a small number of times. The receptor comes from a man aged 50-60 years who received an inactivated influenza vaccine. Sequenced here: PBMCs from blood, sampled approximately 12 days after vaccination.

Here the CDR3 reads CSGSASGGGTDTQYF. CDR3 bases: TGCAGCGGATCGGCTAGCGGGGGGGGCACAGATACGCAGTATTTT. The chain carries TRBV29-1 and TRBJ2-3; 12 nucleotides align to TRBD2. CDR3 length: 15 amino acids. With V trimmed by 7 bases and J by 1 base, 6 bases remained unmatched. Germline CDR1 and CDR2: SQVTM and ANQGSEA.